This entry is about one T cell receptor beta chain. No antigen is known for it. This CDR3 region has 17 residues. Per germline, CDR1 DFQATT and CDR2 SNEGSKA (reference sequence). Trimming stripped 0 bases from V and 4 bases from J, with 21 bases between. The sample is drawn from a study of regulatory T cells in long-lasting Graves disease. Study-level background: Persistent Graves' disease required over 5 years of antithyroid drugs and positive TSH receptor antibodies.

iRepertoire HTBI primers and Arm-PCR of CDR3 regions built TCR beta libraries. TCRdb re-derived calls from the multiplex PCR reads in MiXCR, one entry per CDR3 protein. The profile shows 650,000 to 700,000 distinct CDR3 sequences, around 30% of them singletons. Time point reported: persistent/refractory GD, antithyroid drugs over 5 years with positive TRAb. From RNA extracted from PBMCs, the TCR library was made. Study-level results: Among persistent patients, a larger number of public clonotypes were shared (approximately 2,900) than among newly diagnosed patients (approximately 970). Persistent disease exhibited a predilection for TRBV28, TRBJ1-2 and TRBJ2-5.

The source was peripheral blood mononuclear cells (PBMCs), collected when the disease was refractory, from a patient treated with antithyroid drugs. This receptor was obtained from a female donor with Graves disease. The J gene is TRBJ1-2, the V gene TRBV20-1; the D is unclear. CDR3 sequence: CSARDPLDPTTIYGYTF. CDR3 sequence (DNA): TGCAGTGCTAGAGATCCGCTGGACCCGACCACCATCTATGGCTACACCTTC.